Below are 20 T cell receptor beta chains sequenced from a single sample in a study of T cell changes during pregnancy in multiple sclerosis. Data came from immunoSEQ multiplex PCR; TCRdb stores just in-frame clones and leaves some out. The table lists some 60,000 clones, around 90% of them singletons, with about 2.9% in the top ten. The material was peripheral blood, obtained in the third trimester of pregnancy. The source is a female donor in good health, enrolled as a control in a pregnancy study.

CDR3 DNA: TGTGCCAGCAGCTCCGGGACAGGGGGGCCCGAGCAGTACTTC. This gives the protein CASSSGTGGPEQYF. The V gene is TRBV7-8, the J gene TRBJ2-7, with TRBD1 identical over 11 bases. The CDR3 loop spans 14 amino acids. Germline V CDR1 and CDR2: SGHVS, FQNEAQ. The V segment lost 4 bases and the J segment 6 bases; nucleotides outside the gene matches: 5.

This clone has a single count. The chain has TRBV13 and TRBJ1-2, with TRBD1 as a possible D gene (6 bases). The CDR3 has 16 residues. The germline V gene encodes CDR1 PRHDT and CDR2 FYEKMQ (reference sequence). Between the trimmed V and J ends, which lost 6 bases and 1 base, there was a span of 18 bases. CDR3 bases: TGTGCCAGCAGATTGACAGGACAGATGATTAACTATGGCTACACCTTC. Its translation is CASRLTGQMINYGYTF.

This clone occurred once. The genes are TRBV18 and TRBJ2-3; 7 bases are a match to TRBD1. The CDR3 length is 16 residues. The junction had 9 bases not matched to a gene; V was cut back by 4 bases and J by 2 bases. The germline V gene has CDR1 KGHSH and CDR2 LQKENI. The CDR3 here is CASSLYRDSFTDTQYF. The CDR3, as DNA: TGTGCCAGCTCACTTTACCGGGACAGCTTCACAGATACGCAGTATTTT. Full variable domain (remainder filled in from reference TRBV18 and TRBJ2-3): NAGVMQNPRHLVRRRGQEARLRCSPMKGHSHVYWYRQLPEEGLKFMVYLQKENIIDESGMPKERFSAEFPKEGPSILRIQQVVRGDSAAYFCASSLYRDSFTDTQYFGPGTRLTVL.

The rearrangement uses TRBV30 and TRBJ1-2; D gene uncertain. The CDR3 consists of 13 residues. Between the trimmed V and J ends, which lost 3 bases and 4 bases, there was a span of 12 bases. Looked up from germline, CDR1 is GTSNPN and CDR2 is SVGIG (reference sequence). CDR3 loop: CAWRSVRIYGYTF. As DNA, the CDR3 is TGTGCCTGGAGATCGGTCCGAATCTATGGCTACACCTTC.

The J gene is TRBJ2-5, the V gene TRBV28, with TRBD1 as a possible D gene (6 bases). V was clipped by 7 bases and J by 5 bases, with 14 bases between them. Germline V gene lookup returns CDR1 MDHEN and CDR2 SYDVKM. This CDR3 contains 13 residues. Here the CDR3 DNA reads TGTGCCAGCACCCCGTTTAGGGGGGAGACCCAGTACTTC. This translates into CASTPFRGETQYF.

This sequence joins TRBV7-8 and TRBJ2-1, with D maybe TRBD1 (7 bases). Germline values: CDR1 SGHVS, CDR2 FQNEAQ. The CDR3 consists of 12 residues. The V end was cut by 4 bases, the J end by 15 bases, with 16 bases between. In nucleotides, the CDR3 is TGTGCCAGCAGCTCCTCAGGGGGGCTGAGGTTCTTC. This gives the protein CASSSSGGLRFF.

The rearrangement uses TRBV4-3 and TRBJ1-6, with 9 positions matching TRBD1. Germline CDR1 is LGHNA and CDR2 is YSLEER. CDR3 length equals 16 residues. After removal of 4 bases from V and 12 bases from J, the junction contained 13 bases not matched to a gene. The CDR3 reads CASSPDPGQGILPLHF. CDR3 nucleotides: TGCGCCAGCAGCCCGGATCCGGGACAGGGAATTTTACCCCTCCACTTT.

J is TRBJ1-6 and V is TRBV2, with D uncertain. Germline values: CDR1 SNHLY, CDR2 FYNNEI. V was pared by 3 bases and J by 10 bases, with 16 bases between. The CDR3 spans 15 residues. The CDR3 protein is CASSEEDTRTSPLHF. The CDR3 nucleotides are TGTGCCAGCAGTGAGGAAGACACCCGAACCTCACCCCTCCACTTT.

The chain joins TRBV7-2 to TRBJ2-5; TRBD2 aligns across 7 bases. Per the germline V gene, CDR1 is SGHTA and CDR2 is FQGNSA. Unmatched junction bases numbered 9, after V lost 5 bases and J lost 0 bases. This CDR3 has 16 residues. The CDR3 region has the DNA TGTGCCAGCAGCCATCGTGGGGGGGGGTACCAAGAGACCCAGTACTTC. This encodes CASSHRGGGYQETQYF.

This clone was seen once. The chain is built from TRBV7-2 and TRBJ2-2; TRBD2 matches 8 bases. V was clipped by 5 bases and J by 6 bases; unmatched bases: 8. The CDR3 is 15 amino acids. CDR1 and CDR2 from the germline V gene are SGHTA and FQGNSA. The CDR3 sequence: CASSTPPGGAGELFF. The DNA of the CDR3 is TGTGCCAGCAGCACCCCCCCGGGGGGGGCCGGGGAGCTGTTTTTT. The full variable domain, its missing parts supplied by reference TRBV7-2 and TRBJ2-2, is GAGVSQSPSNKVTEKGKDVELRCDPISGHTALYWYRQSLGQGLEFLIYFQGNSAPDKSGLPSDRFSAERTGGSVSTLTIQRTQQEDSAVYLCASSTPPGGAGELFFGEGSRLTVL.

The chain recombines TRBV11-2 with TRBJ1-2; 8 nucleotides align to TRBD1. This CDR3 has 14 residues. Germline V gene data show CDR1 as SGHAT and CDR2 as FQNNGV. Losses at the gene ends were 1 base for V and 5 bases for J; bases not matched to a gene: 3. The CDR3 nucleotides read TGTGCCAGCAGCTTAGGTACAGGGGGTTATGGCTACACCTTC. Residues: CASSLGTGGYGYTF.

The V call is TRBV18, the J call TRBJ2-3, with D possibly matching TRBD2 (6 bases). V was pared by 2 bases and J by 7 bases, with 16 bases between. Germline V gives CDR1 KGHSH, CDR2 LQKENI. The CDR3 runs to 15 residues. The CDR3 reads CASSPNPGERNTQYF. CDR3 bases: TGTGCCAGCTCACCAAATCCGGGGGAGCGCAATACGCAGTATTTT. The complete variable domain, with remaining parts taken from reference TRBV18 and TRBJ2-3, reads NAGVMQNPRHLVRRRGQEARLRCSPMKGHSHVYWYRQLPEEGLKFMVYLQKENIIDESGMPKERFSAEFPKEGPSILRIQQVVRGDSAAYFCASSPNPGERNTQYFGPGTRLTVL.

The rearrangement uses TRBV7-2 and TRBJ1-3, with 7 bases fitting TRBD1. Germline V lookup: CDR1 SGHTA, CDR2 FQGNSA. The CDR3 runs to 15 residues. V lost 3 bases, J lost 4 bases, and 6 bases stayed unmatched. CDR3 in amino acids: CASSLEGASGNTIYF. Written as DNA, the CDR3 is TGTGCCAGCAGCTTGGAGGGGGCATCAGGAAACACCATATATTTT.

The rearrangement joins TRBV29-1 to TRBJ1-2; maybe TRBD1 (6 bases). Trimming removed 7 bases from V and 5 bases from J, with 14 bases in between. CDR1 and CDR2 from the germline V gene are SQVTM and ANQGSEA. CDR3 length: 12 amino acids. The CDR3 protein is CSAGQRNYGYTF. CDR3 nucleotides: TGCAGCGCCGGACAGAGAAATTATGGCTACACCTTC.

A remark on this clone: An end of the junction differs from the germline gene, which may be a read error. The chain has TRBV5-6 and TRBJ1-2; D possibly corresponds to TRBD1 (6 bases). The CDR3 runs to 11 residues. CDR1 is SGHDT and CDR2 is YYEEEE in the germline V gene. CDR3: CASSLVGALSF. Written as DNA, the CDR3 is TGTGCCAGCAGCTTGGTGGGGGCCCTCTCCTTC.

This chain's CDR3 is CASSDPGHFGEKLFF. The DNA of the CDR3 is TGTGCCAGCAGTGACCCTGGGCATTTCGGCGAAAAACTGTTTTTT. The rearrangement joins TRBV25-1 to TRBJ1-4; D not resolved. Trimming left V 3 bases short and J 8 bases short, with 16 bases between. CDR3 length equals 15 residues. Per the germline V gene, CDR1 is MGHDK and CDR2 is SYGVNS.

The chain recombines TRBV23-1 with TRBJ2-5; 12 bases agree with TRBD2. TRBV23-1 belongs to the ORF category, with a function that is uncertain. This CDR3 is 17 amino acids long. Trimming cost V 0 bases and J 3 bases; bases outside gene matches: 5. The CDR3 DNA reads as TGCGCCAGCAGTCAATCGACTAGCGGGGGAGTGGAAGAGACCCAGTACTTC. Translating gives CASSQSTSGGVEETQYF.

The rearrangement joins TRBV5-5 to TRBJ2-6; the D gene is possibly TRBD2 (6 bases). The CDR3 is made up of 14 amino acids. The germline V gene has CDR1 SGHKS and CDR2 YYEKEE (reference sequence). Trimming cost V 2 bases and J 10 bases, with 13 bases left between them. CDR3 region: CASSLMDYANVLTF. Written as DNA, the CDR3 is TGTGCCAGCAGCTTAATGGACTATGCAAACGTCCTGACTTTC.

The sample holds a few counts of this clone. The V and J genes are TRBV5-1 and TRBJ2-2; 11 bases line up with TRBD2. This CDR3 has 16 residues. Germline CDR1 reads SGHRS; CDR2 reads YFSETQ. V trimming: 4 bases; J trimming: 2 bases; junction bases outside the gene matches: 4. CDR3 in amino acids: CASSRLAGPNTGELFF. The CDR3 DNA sequence: TGCGCCAGCAGCCGACTAGCGGGGCCCAACACCGGGGAGCTGTTTTTT.

Only a few counts were recorded for this clone. The chain is built from TRBV7-9 and TRBJ1-2, with TRBD1 matching 7 bases. There are 15 residues in the CDR3. Germline trimming cut 0 bases from V and 8 bases from J; bases unmatched to any gene: 9. The germline V gene has CDR1 SEHNR and CDR2 FQNEAQ (reference sequence). The CDR3 sequence: CASSLARVDREGYTF. The DNA of the CDR3 is TGTGCCAGCAGCTTAGCTAGGGTCGACAGGGAAGGCTACACCTTC.